These 25 T cell receptor beta chains were all obtained from the same sample, sequenced in a study of shared clonotypes between healthy human individuals. Assay: immunoSEQ multiplex PCR; the TCRdb copy retains only in-frame clones and omits some. The sample carries 950,000 to 1,100,000 clones, about 80% recorded once. The material sequenced was memory CD4+ T cells from PBMCs. Subset defined: CD45RA-negative fraction. Source of these receptors: a man aged 18 to 29 in good health. Some clones in this sample may be carry-over from other donors' samples.

This rearrangement joins TRBV6-5 to TRBJ2-7; the match to TRBD1 covers 8 bases. The V gene end was trimmed by 1 base and the J gene end by 5 bases; junction bases not matched to a gene: 4. CDR1 is MNHEY, CDR2 SVGAGI, per germline. This CDR3 has 14 amino acids. The CDR3 region has the DNA TGTGCCAGCAGTTACTTGGGACAGGTCAACGAGCAGTACTTC. Translation gives CASSYLGQVNEQYF.

The rearrangement uses TRBV10-3 and TRBJ2-5; D is possibly TRBD1 or TRBD2 (5 bases each). The germline V gene has CDR1 ENHRY and CDR2 SYGVKD. The CDR3 extends over 14 amino acids. Trimming took off 4 bases at V and 1 base at J, with 10 bases between the two ends. CDR3 DNA: TGTGCCATCAGTGGGGGACGGGCCCAAGAGACCCAGTACTTC. Translated: CAISGGRAQETQYF.

The chain couples TRBV30 to TRBJ2-7; D might be TRBD1 (6 bases). Germline V lookup: CDR1 GTSNPN, CDR2 SVGIG (reference sequence). The V end lost 3 bases, the J end lost 3 bases, and 18 bases lay between the germline ends. The CDR3 has 15 residues. The CDR3 DNA follows: TGTGCCTGGAGCCTTATGGGACACTCCAACTACGAGCAGTACTTC. This codes for CAWSLMGHSNYEQYF.

The chain carries TRBV5-1 and TRBJ2-7, with 9 nucleotides matching TRBD2. The CDR3 loop spans 17 amino acids. V lost 5 bases, J lost 1 base, and 13 bases stayed unmatched. Germline V gene data show CDR1 as SGHRS and CDR2 as YFSETQ. CDR3 coding DNA: TGCGCCAGCAGACAGAGCCTCCTGGCGGGAGGGTCCTACGAGCAGTACTTC. This encodes CASRQSLLAGGSYEQYF.

Ten or more counts support this clone. The sample carries other DNA sequences with the same CDR3. This rearrangement joins TRBV29-1 to TRBJ2-5, with 7 bases aligning to TRBD2. The CDR3 loop spans 16 amino acids. V lost 2 bases, J lost 0 bases, and 9 bases stayed unmatched. Germline assignment: CDR1 SQVTM and CDR2 ANQGSEA. The CDR3 here is CSVERSSGGYQETQYF. The CDR3 coding sequence is TGCAGCGTTGAACGATCTAGCGGAGGCTACCAAGAGACCCAGTACTTC. Together with reference TRBV29-1 and TRBJ2-5, the CDR3 gives the full variable domain: SAVISQKPSRDICQRGTSLTIQCQVDSQVTMMFWYRQQPGQSLTLIATANQGSEATYESGFVIDKFPISRPNLTFSTLTVSNMSPEDSSIYLCSVERSSGGYQETQYFGPGTRLLVL.

J is TRBJ1-5 and V is TRBV2, with unresolved D. The germline V gene encodes CDR1 SNHLY and CDR2 FYNNEI. There are 14 residues in the CDR3. Trimming pared 6 bases from V and 0 bases from J, leaving 9 bases between. This CDR3 is CASSELYSNQPQHF. The CDR3 coding sequence is TGTGCCAGCAGCGAGTTGTATAGCAATCAGCCCCAGCATTTT.

The gene calls are TRBV28 and TRBJ2-5; 9 bases are shared with TRBD2. Germline CDR1 reads MDHEN; CDR2 reads SYDVKM. J gave up 3 bases and V 8 bases, and 1 base lay outside the gene matches. The CDR3 has 12 amino acids. CDR3 in DNA: TGTGCCAGCGTAGCGGGAGAAGAGACCCAGTACTTC. Translating it yields CASVAGEETQYF.

CDR3 nucleotides: TGCGCCAGCAGCGCTAGGGGTACTAGCACAGATACGCAGTATTTT. It codes for CASSARGTSTDTQYF. The rearrangement links TRBV5-1 to TRBJ2-3; D perhaps matches TRBD1 (5 bases). The germline V gene encodes CDR1 SGHRS and CDR2 YFSETQ. The CDR3 spans 15 residues. V was clipped by 4 bases and J by 0 bases, with 12 bases between them.

The chain joins TRBV29-1 to TRBJ2-3; D gene unclear. Germline CDR1 and CDR2: SQVTM and ANQGSEA. The CDR3 has 12 residues. The ends were cut back, 4 bases at V and 2 bases at J, with 7 bases in the middle. This CDR3 reads CSVAENTDTQYF. CDR3 nucleotide sequence: TGCAGCGTTGCGGAGAACACAGATACGCAGTATTTT.

Worth noting for this clone: The sample contains more than one DNA sequence encoding this CDR3. The rearrangement joins TRBV6-1 to TRBJ1-2, with 11 nucleotides matching TRBD1. J gave up 3 bases and V 8 bases, and 2 bases lay outside the gene matches. The CDR3 is 13 residues long. Germline loops: CDR1 MNHNS, CDR2 SASEGT. The DNA for the CDR3 is TGTGCCAGCTCGGGACAGGGGGACTATGGCTACACCTTC. Amino acids: CASSGQGDYGYTF.

V is TRBV2 and J is TRBJ2-1, with a weak D call TRBD2 (6 bases). The CDR3 sequence is 14 residues long. The V end was cut by 2 bases, the J end by 1 base, with 6 bases between. Germline V CDR1 and CDR2: SNHLY, FYNNEI. This CDR3 is CASSERGSYNEQFF. The CDR3 DNA follows: TGTGCCAGCAGTGAACGGGGGTCCTACAATGAGCAGTTCTTC. Looking up the rest from reference TRBV2 and TRBJ2-1 gives the full variable domain: EPEVTQTPSHQVTQMGQEVILRCVPISNHLYFYWYRQILGQKVEFLVSFYNNEISEKSEIFDDQFSVERPDGSNFTLKIRSTKLEDSAMYFCASSERGSYNEQFFGPGTRLTVL.

The rearrangement links TRBV5-1 to TRBJ2-1; TRBD2 matches at 8 bases. CDR1 and CDR2 (germline): SGHRS, YFSETQ. This CDR3 spans 13 amino acids. V lost 4 bases to trimming and J lost 6 bases; unmatched junction nucleotides: 3. The CDR3 sequence is CASSQTSGNEQFF. CDR3 nucleotides: TGCGCCAGCAGCCAAACTAGCGGCAATGAGCAGTTCTTC.

The rearrangement joins TRBV11-1 to TRBJ2-7; tentatively, D is TRBD1 (6 bases). Germline V gene sequence: CDR1 SGHAT, CDR2 FQDESV (reference sequence). The CDR3 is 13 residues long. V lost 5 bases and J 5 bases, leaving 13 bases between the germline ends. CDR3 in amino acids: CASSADRFDEQYF. The CDR3, as DNA: TGTGCCAGCAGCGCTGACAGGTTCGACGAGCAGTACTTC.

Notes on this clone: Other DNA variants within this sample encode the same CDR3. J is TRBJ2-7 and V is TRBV5-1, with unresolved D. The length of the CDR3 is 14 residues. Trimming took off 0 bases at V and 1 base at J, with 8 bases between the two ends. Germline loops: CDR1 SGHRS, CDR2 YFSETQ. CDR3: CASSLVAGSYEQYF. CDR3 bases: TGCGCCAGCAGCTTGGTGGCAGGATCCTACGAGCAGTACTTC.

The sample holds many counts of this clone. The chain is built from TRBV19 and TRBJ1-5, with no clear D. The germline CDR1 and CDR2 sequences are LNHDA and SQIVND (reference sequence). The CDR3 covers 15 residues. V was cut by 5 bases and J by 4 bases, with 15 bases left in between. The CDR3 nucleotides read TGTGCCAGTAGTGCCACATTTCGCGGAAATCAGCCCCAGCATTTT. Its protein is CASSATFRGNQPQHF.

This clone was seen a few times. The rearrangement joins TRBV28 to TRBJ1-5; no definite D call. In germline, CDR1 is MDHEN, CDR2 SYDVKM. V lost 6 bases, J lost 2 bases, and 8 bases lay in between. CDR3 length: 13 amino acids. CDR3 bases: TGTGCCAGCAGATCGTTGGGCAATCAGCCCCAGCATTTT. Its translation is CASRSLGNQPQHF.

The chain links TRBV19 to TRBJ1-2; 7 bases match TRBD1. V lost 6 bases to trimming and J lost 5 bases; unmatched junction nucleotides: 9. The CDR3 contains 14 residues. Germline CDR1 reads LNHDA; CDR2 reads SQIVND (reference sequence). In nucleotides, the CDR3 is TGTGCCAGTAGGCCCGGGACAGCAGGTTATGGCTACACCTTC. Encoded protein: CASRPGTAGYGYTF.

The rearrangement joins TRBV5-1 to TRBJ1-3; the D is unclear. This CDR3 contains 13 residues. V was clipped by 0 bases and J by 3 bases, with 4 bases between them. Germline-derived CDR1 and CDR2 are SGHRS and YFSETQ. CDR3: CASSLEIGNTIYF. In DNA, the CDR3 is TGCGCCAGCAGCTTGGAAATTGGAAACACCATATATTTT.

J is TRBJ2-7 and V is TRBV7-9; 12 bases are a match to TRBD1. Trimming cost V 4 bases and J 5 bases; bases outside gene matches: 6. CDR3 length equals 15 residues. Germline CDR1 is SEHNR and CDR2 is FQNEAQ (reference sequence). CDR3: CASSSPGQGAHEQYF. CDR3 sequence (DNA): TGTGCCAGCAGCTCGCCGGGACAGGGGGCCCACGAGCAGTACTTC. The full variable domain, with the rest looked up from reference TRBV7-9 and TRBJ2-7, is DTGVSQNPRHKITKRGQNVTFRCDPISEHNRLYWYRQTLGQGPEFLTYFQNEAQLEKSRLLSDRFSAERPKGSFSTLEIQRTEQGDSAMYLCASSSPGQGAHEQYFGPGTRLTVT.

This clone was observed a handful of times. At one boundary the junction diverges from the germline segment, which might be a read error. This CDR3 is also generated by other DNA sequences in the sample. The J gene is TRBJ2-1, the V gene TRBV5-4; TRBD2 might be the D (5 bases). The germline gives CDR1 SGHNT, CDR2 YYREEE (reference sequence). The CDR3 is made up of 14 amino acids. This CDR3 reads CASSLKAGKNEQFF. The CDR3 DNA reads TGCGCCAGCAGCTTGAAAGCCGGGAAGAATGAGCAGTTCTTC.

V gene TRBV19 combines with J gene TRBJ2-3; D is unresolved. The V and J ends lost 5 bases and 4 bases respectively, with 13 bases between them. The CDR3 is 14 residues long. Germline V gene data show CDR1 as LNHDA and CDR2 as SQIVND (reference sequence). The CDR3 DNA follows: TGTGCCAGTAGTCCGCTTGGTGCCTCAGATACGCAGTATTTT. Translation gives CASSPLGASDTQYF.

This chain connects TRBV19 to TRBJ1-5; weak D call: TRBD1 (6 bases). Germline CDR1 is LNHDA and CDR2 is SQIVND (reference sequence). V gave up 4 bases and J gave up 5 bases, with 12 bases separating them. CDR3 size: 14 residues. The CDR3 DNA reads as TGTGCCAGTAGTAAAAGACAGGCCCATCAGCCCCAGCATTTT. Its translation: CASSKRQAHQPQHF.

The rearrangement joins TRBV5-1 to TRBJ1-4; possible D gene TRBD1, 6 bases. Trimming stripped 0 bases from V and 7 bases from J, with 16 bases between. The CDR3 consists of 16 residues. Germline V gene lookup returns CDR1 SGHRS and CDR2 YFSETQ. CDR3 DNA: TGCGCCAGCAGCTTGGGGGGGCAGGCCTACCTTGAAAAACTGTTTTTT. Protein product: CASSLGGQAYLEKLFF. Filled out from reference TRBV5-1 and TRBJ1-4, the complete variable domain reads KAGVTQTPRYLIKTRGQQVTLSCSPISGHRSVSWYQQTPGQGLQFLFEYFSETQRNKGNFPGRFSGRQFSNSRSEMNVSTLELGDSALYLCASSLGGQAYLEKLFFGSGTQLSVL.

The genes are TRBV4-1 and TRBJ1-2; 7 positions match TRBD1. Losses at the gene ends were 3 bases for V and 7 bases for J; bases not matched to a gene: 8. Germline CDR1 reads MGHRA; CDR2 reads YSYEKL. This CDR3 spans 14 amino acids. The CDR3 protein is CASSHEDRSGGYTF. DNA of the CDR3: TGCGCCAGCAGCCACGAGGACAGGTCCGGTGGCTACACCTTC.

The V gene is TRBV4-2, the J gene TRBJ2-1; 11 bases map to TRBD2. This CDR3 has 19 residues. V trimming: 4 bases; J trimming: 0 bases; junction bases outside the gene matches: 11. Germline lookup yields CDR1 LGHNA and CDR2 YNFKEQ. CDR3: CASSPRLAGSPSSYNEQFF. CDR3 nucleotide sequence: TGTGCCAGCAGCCCCCGACTAGCGGGATCTCCAAGCTCCTACAATGAGCAGTTCTTC.